The T cell receptor (beta chain) described here comes from a study of cytotoxic CD8 clonotypes in ibrutinib-treated CLL. V dropped 7 bases and J dropped 2; count of bases not matched to a gene: 10. Germline V gene data show CDR1 as SEHNR and CDR2 as FQNEAQ (reference sequence). CDR3 size: 16 residues. Sequenced by immunoSEQ multiplex PCR; TCRdb stores in-frame clones only, minus some. The sample carries 150,000 or so clones, around three quarters recorded once. Source: PBMCs, taken after 12 months of ibrutinib treatment. The chain links TRBV7-9 to TRBJ2-2; 7 bases are a match to TRBD2. The source is a human donor with chronic lymphocytic leukemia. CDR3 in amino acids: CASTERLADNTGELFF. The DNA of the CDR3 is TGTGCCAGCACCGAGAGGCTAGCGGACAACACCGGGGAGCTGTTTTTT.